This T cell receptor (beta chain) was found in a study of cytomegalovirus exposure and HLA in healthy donors. Study results and limitations: In a later analysis, DRB1 alleles had the most associated TCRs; HLA-C alleles the fewest. Some TCR beta chains (roughly 150 of them) were listed as cytomegalovirus-associated. Reportedly, TCR beta sequences accurately predicted HLA-A and HLA-B alleles in most subjects. In a later analysis, most CMV-associated TCR beta chains appeared HLA-restricted.

Amplification used 60 Vbeta primers and 13 Jbeta primers. This table comes from immunoSEQ multiplex PCR, and its TCRdb copy is limited to in-frame clones, with some not included. Of fewer than 140,000 clones detected, around 80% appear once; the ten largest clones hold roughly 3.6%. A remark on this clone: No antigen is known for it.

The material sequenced was PBMCs. This sequence was found in a man between 60 and 75 years old in good health and CMV-seronegative.

The CDR3 sequence is CASSGQGEGLATF. CDR3 nucleotides: TGTGCCAGCAGCGGACAGGGTGAAGGTTTAGCGACCTTC. This rearrangement joins TRBV5-4 to TRBJ1-2; 8 positions agree with TRBD1. CDR1 and CDR2 from the germline V gene are SGHNT and YYREEE (reference sequence). The CDR3 loop spans 13 amino acids. Trimming took 4 bases from V and 14 from J; bases not matched to a gene: 13.